These 7 T cell receptor beta chains originate from one sample sequenced in a study of beta chain features in type 1 diabetes. Study-wide points: TCRB CDR3 length was moderately but significantly reduced in all four CD4+ subsets of Type 1 diabetes patients.

Expressed TCRB transcripts got sequenced, as all isolated RNA was reverse transcribed. Repertoires were generated with immunoSEQ multiplex PCR, while TCRdb's copy carries only in-frame clones and drops some. The profile shows a few hundred thousand clones, about 13% of them singletons. No antigen has been assigned to these receptors. The specimen was naive CD4+ T cells from blood. These receptor sequences come from a woman aged 18-29 years with type 1 diabetes.

The V gene is TRBV6-5, the J gene TRBJ2-7, with TRBD2 as a possible D gene (6 bases). From germline, CDR1 is MNHEY and CDR2 SVGAGI. This CDR3 has 14 residues. Trimming stripped 0 bases from V and 5 bases from J, with 11 bases between. Here the CDR3 DNA reads TGTGCCAGCAGTTACTCTCGGGGGAGCAACGAGCAGTACTTC. It encodes CASSYSRGSNEQYF.

With respect to this clone: This sample also contains other DNA sequences that code for the same CDR3. This chain joins TRBV30 and TRBJ1-1, with D uncertain. Trimming removed 0 bases from V and 1 base from J, with 6 bases in between. The CDR3 length is 13 residues. The germline V gene has CDR1 GTSNPN and CDR2 SVGIG (reference sequence). The CDR3 coding sequence is TGTGCCTGGAGTGTCGGAGAGAACACTGAAGCTTTCTTT. Amino acid sequence: CAWSVGENTEAFF.

The V call is TRBV30, the J call TRBJ1-2; D remains unclear. The CDR3 loop spans 13 amino acids. Germline V lookup: CDR1 GTSNPN, CDR2 SVGIG (reference sequence). The ends were cut back, 2 bases at V and 14 bases at J, with 21 bases in the middle. CDR3: CAWSFLRDTSITF. For the CDR3, the DNA is TGTGCCTGGAGTTTCCTCCGCGACACCTCTATAACCTTC.

The chain couples TRBV5-6 to TRBJ2-2; 8 nucleotides line up with TRBD1. This CDR3 has 16 amino acids. Germline V gives CDR1 SGHDT, CDR2 YYEEEE. Germline trimming cut 4 bases from V and 4 bases from J; bases unmatched to any gene: 9. The CDR3 DNA is TGTGCCAGCAGCGCCGGGACAGGCTATTCCACCGGGGAGCTGTTTTTT. It translates to CASSAGTGYSTGELFF.

On this clone itself: An end of the junction differs from the germline gene, which may be a read error. This rearrangement joins TRBV18 to TRBJ2-1, with TRBD1 matching 8 bases. Germline V gives CDR1 KGHSH, CDR2 LQKENI. This CDR3 spans 15 amino acids. CDR3: CASPPGQGLINEQFF. The CDR3 DNA reads as TGTGCCAGCCCACCTGGACAGGGTTTAATCAATGAGCAGTTCTTC.

The V and J genes are TRBV4-1 and TRBJ2-5; TRBD2 matches at 11 bases. V lost 4 bases, J lost 5 bases, and 9 bases stayed unmatched. This CDR3 has 16 amino acids. Germline-derived CDR1 and CDR2 are MGHRA and YSYEKL. The CDR3: CASSLRIAGGRETQYF. As DNA, the CDR3 is TGCGCCAGCAGCCTTAGAATAGCGGGGGGGAGGGAGACCCAGTACTTC.

The chain carries TRBV7-2 and TRBJ2-3, with a possible D match to TRBD1 (6 bases). The length of the CDR3 is 16 residues. The V end lost 2 bases, the J end lost 4 bases, and 16 bases lay between the germline ends. Germline CDR1 is SGHTA and CDR2 is FQGNSA. Here the CDR3 DNA reads TGTGCCAGCAGCTTAATTGGCAGGGGTGGTGCAGATACGCAGTATTTT. Encoded protein: CASSLIGRGGADTQYF.